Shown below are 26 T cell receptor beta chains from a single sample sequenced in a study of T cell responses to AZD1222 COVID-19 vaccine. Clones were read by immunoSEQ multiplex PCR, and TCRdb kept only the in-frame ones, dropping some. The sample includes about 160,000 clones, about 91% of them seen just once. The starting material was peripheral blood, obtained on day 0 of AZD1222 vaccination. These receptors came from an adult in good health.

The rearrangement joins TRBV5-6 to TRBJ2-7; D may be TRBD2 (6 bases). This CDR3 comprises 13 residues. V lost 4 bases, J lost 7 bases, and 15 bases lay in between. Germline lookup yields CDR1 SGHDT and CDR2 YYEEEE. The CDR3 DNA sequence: TGTGCCAGCAGCCGGGGACTTGGCCGGGAGCAGTACTTC. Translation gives CASSRGLGREQYF.

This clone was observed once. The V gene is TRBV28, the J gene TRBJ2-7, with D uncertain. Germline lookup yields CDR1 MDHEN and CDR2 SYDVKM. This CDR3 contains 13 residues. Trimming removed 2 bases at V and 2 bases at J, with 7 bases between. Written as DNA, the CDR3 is TGTGCCAGCAGTTTAAGAAGAACCTACGAGCAGTACTTC. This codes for CASSLRRTYEQYF.

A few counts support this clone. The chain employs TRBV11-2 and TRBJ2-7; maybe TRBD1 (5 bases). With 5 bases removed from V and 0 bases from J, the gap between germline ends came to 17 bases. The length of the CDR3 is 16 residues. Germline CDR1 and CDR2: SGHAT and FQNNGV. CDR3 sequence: CASSPLSRVGSYEQYF. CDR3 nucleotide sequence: TGTGCCAGCAGCCCCCTGAGCAGGGTAGGCTCCTACGAGCAGTACTTC.

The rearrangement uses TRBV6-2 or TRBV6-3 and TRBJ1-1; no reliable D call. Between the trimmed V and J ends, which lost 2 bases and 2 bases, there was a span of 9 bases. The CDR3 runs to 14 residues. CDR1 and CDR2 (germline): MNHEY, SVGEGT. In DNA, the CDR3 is TGTGCCAGCAGTTACCTCTCAGATAACACTGAAGCTTTCTTT. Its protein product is CASSYLSDNTEAFF.

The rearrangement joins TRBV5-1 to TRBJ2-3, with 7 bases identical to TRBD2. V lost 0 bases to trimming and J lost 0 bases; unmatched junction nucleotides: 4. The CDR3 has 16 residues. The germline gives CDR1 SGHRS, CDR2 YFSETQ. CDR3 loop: CASSLGGGPSTDTQYF. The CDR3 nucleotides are TGCGCCAGCAGCTTGGGCGGGGGTCCTAGCACAGATACGCAGTATTTT.

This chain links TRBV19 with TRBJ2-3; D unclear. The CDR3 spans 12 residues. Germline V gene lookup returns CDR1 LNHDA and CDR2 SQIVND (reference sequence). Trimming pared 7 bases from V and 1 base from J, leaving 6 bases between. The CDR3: CASKKGTDTQYF. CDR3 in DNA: TGTGCCAGTAAGAAGGGCACAGATACGCAGTATTTT.

In DNA form, the CDR3 reads TGTGCCAGCAGTTACTCGGGGGGGACCATGGGTCAGCCCCAGCATTTT. Protein: CASSYSGGTMGQPQHF. The genes are TRBV6-2 or TRBV6-3 and TRBJ1-5, with D perhaps TRBD1 (5 bases). The CDR3 has 16 residues. V was trimmed by 0 bases and J by 6 bases, leaving 15 bases between them. Germline V CDR1 and CDR2: MNHEY, SVGEGT.

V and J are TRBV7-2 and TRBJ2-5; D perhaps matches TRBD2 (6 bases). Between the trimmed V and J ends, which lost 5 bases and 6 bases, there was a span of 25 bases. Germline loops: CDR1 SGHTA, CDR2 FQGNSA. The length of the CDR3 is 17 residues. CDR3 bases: TGTGCCAGCAGCGGATCCGCTAGGGGAGGTAGAATAAAGACCCAGTACTTC. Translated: CASSGSARGGRIKTQYF.

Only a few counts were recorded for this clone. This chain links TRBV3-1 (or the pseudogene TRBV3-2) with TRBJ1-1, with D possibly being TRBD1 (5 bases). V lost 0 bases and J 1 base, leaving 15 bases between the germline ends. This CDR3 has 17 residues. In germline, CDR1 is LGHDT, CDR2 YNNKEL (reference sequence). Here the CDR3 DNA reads TGTGCCAGCAGCCAAGAATTCGGTCAGGGTGGGAACACTGAAGCTTTCTTT. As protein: CASSQEFGQGGNTEAFF.

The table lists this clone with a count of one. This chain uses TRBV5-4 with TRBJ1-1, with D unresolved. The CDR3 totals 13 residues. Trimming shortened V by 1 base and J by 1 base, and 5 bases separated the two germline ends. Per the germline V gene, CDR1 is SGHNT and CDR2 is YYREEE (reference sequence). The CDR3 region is CASSLSRNTEAFF. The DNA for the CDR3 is TGTGCCAGCAGCTTGAGCAGGAACACTGAAGCTTTCTTT.

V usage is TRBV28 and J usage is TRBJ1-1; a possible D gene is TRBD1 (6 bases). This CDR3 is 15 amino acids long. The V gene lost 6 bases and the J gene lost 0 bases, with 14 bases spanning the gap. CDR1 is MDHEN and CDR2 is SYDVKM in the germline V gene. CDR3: CASRGGVGLNTEAFF. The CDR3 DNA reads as TGTGCCAGCAGAGGGGGTGTCGGGCTGAACACTGAAGCTTTCTTT.

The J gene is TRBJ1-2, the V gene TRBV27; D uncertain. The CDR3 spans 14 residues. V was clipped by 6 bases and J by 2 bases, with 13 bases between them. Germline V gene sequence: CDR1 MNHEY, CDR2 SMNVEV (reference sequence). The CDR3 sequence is CASRTAMGNYGYTF. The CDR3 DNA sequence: TGTGCCAGCAGAACAGCCATGGGGAACTATGGCTACACCTTC.

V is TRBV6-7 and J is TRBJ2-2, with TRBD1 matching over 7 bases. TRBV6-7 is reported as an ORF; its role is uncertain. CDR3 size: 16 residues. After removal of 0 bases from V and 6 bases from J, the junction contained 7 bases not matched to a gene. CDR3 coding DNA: TGTGCCAGCAGTTACTCGGGCAGGGGGAAACCCGGGGAGCTGTTTTTT. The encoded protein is CASSYSGRGKPGELFF.

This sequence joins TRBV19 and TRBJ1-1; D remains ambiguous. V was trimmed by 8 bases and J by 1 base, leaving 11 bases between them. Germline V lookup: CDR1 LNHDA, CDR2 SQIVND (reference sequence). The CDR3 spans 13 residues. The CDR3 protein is CASGWLSNTEAFF. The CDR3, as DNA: TGTGCCAGTGGTTGGTTGTCGAACACTGAAGCTTTCTTT.

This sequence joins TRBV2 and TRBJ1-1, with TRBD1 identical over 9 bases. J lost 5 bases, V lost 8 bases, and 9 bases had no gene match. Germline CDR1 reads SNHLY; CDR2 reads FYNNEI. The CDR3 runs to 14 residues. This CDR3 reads CASQADRGGTEAFF. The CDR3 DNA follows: TGTGCCAGCCAAGCGGACAGGGGTGGAACTGAAGCTTTCTTT.

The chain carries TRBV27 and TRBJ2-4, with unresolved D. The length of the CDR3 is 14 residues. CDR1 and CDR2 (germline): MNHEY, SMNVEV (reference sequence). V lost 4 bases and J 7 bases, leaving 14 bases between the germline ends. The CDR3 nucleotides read TGTGCCAGCAGTTCAGACACCGTCGGGAACATTCAGTACTTC. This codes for CASSSDTVGNIQYF.

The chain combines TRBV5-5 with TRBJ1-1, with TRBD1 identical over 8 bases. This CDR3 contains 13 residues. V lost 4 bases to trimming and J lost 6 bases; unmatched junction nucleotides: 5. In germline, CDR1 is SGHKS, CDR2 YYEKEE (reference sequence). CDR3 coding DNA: TGTGCCAGCAGCAAAGGACAGGGACCTGAAGCTTTCTTT. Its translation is CASSKGQGPEAFF.

CDR3 amino acids: CASSRPNSPLHF. CDR3 coding DNA: TGTGCCAGCAGCCGCCCAAATTCACCCCTCCACTTT. The chain is built from TRBV3-1 (or the pseudogene TRBV3-2) and TRBJ1-6; D is undetermined. Germline-derived CDR1 and CDR2 are LGHDT and YNNKEL (reference sequence). The CDR3 covers 12 residues. Trimming stripped 4 bases from V and 7 bases from J, with 5 bases between.

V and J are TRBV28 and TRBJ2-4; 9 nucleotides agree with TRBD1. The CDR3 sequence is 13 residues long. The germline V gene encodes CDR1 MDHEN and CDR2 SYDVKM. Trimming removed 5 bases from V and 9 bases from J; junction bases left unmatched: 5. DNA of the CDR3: TGTGCCAGCAGTCGGGGACAGGGAGGCATTCAGTACTTC. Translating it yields CASSRGQGGIQYF.

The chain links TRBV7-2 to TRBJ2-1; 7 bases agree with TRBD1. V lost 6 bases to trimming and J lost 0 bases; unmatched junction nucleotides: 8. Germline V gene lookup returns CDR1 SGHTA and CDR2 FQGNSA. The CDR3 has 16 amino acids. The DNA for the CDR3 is TGTGCCAGCAGATCAACCGGGACAGACTCCTACAATGAGCAGTTCTTC. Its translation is CASRSTGTDSYNEQFF.

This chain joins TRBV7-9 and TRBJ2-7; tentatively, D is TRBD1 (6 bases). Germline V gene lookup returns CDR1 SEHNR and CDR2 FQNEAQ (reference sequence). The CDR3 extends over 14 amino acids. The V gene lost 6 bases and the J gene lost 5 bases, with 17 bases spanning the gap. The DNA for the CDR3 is TGTGCCAGCAGTCGGGACACCCAGTTCCACGAGCAGTACTTC. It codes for CASSRDTQFHEQYF. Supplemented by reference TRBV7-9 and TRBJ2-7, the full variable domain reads DTGVSQNPRHKITKRGQNVTFRCDPISEHNRLYWYRQTLGQGPEFLTYFQNEAQLEKSRLLSDRFSAERPKGSFSTLEIQRTEQGDSAMYLCASSRDTQFHEQYFGPGTRLTVT.

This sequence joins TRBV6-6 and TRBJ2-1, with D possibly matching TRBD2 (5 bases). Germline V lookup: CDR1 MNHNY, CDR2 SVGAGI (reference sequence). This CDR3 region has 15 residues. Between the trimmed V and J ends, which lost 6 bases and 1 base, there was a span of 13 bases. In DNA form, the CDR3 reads TGTGCCAGCAGGATCAGCGGCTTTTCCTACAATGAGCAGTTCTTC. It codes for CASRISGFSYNEQFF.

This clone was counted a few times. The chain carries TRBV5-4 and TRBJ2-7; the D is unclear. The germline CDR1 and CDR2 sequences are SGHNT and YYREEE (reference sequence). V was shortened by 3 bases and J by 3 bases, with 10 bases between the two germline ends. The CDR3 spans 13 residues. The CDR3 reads CASSSPAVYEQYF. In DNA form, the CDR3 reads TGTGCCAGCAGCTCCCCGGCGGTCTACGAGCAGTACTTC.

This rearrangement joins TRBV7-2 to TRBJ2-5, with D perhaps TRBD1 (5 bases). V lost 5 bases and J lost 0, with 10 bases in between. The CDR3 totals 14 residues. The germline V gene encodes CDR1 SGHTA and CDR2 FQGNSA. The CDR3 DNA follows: TGTGCCAGCAGCCAGGCAGGGAACCAAGAGACCCAGTACTTC. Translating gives CASSQAGNQETQYF.

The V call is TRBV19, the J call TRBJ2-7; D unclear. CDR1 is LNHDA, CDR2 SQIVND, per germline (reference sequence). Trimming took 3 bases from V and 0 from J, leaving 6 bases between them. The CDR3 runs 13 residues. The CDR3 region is CASSITVSYEQYF. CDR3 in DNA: TGTGCCAGTAGTATTACAGTCTCCTACGAGCAGTACTTC. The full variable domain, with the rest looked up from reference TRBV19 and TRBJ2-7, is DGGITQSPKYLFRKEGQNVTLSCEQNLNHDAMYWYRQDPGQGLRLIYYSQIVNDFQKGDIAEGYSVSREKKESFPLTVTSAQKNPTAFYLCASSITVSYEQYFGPGTRLTVT.

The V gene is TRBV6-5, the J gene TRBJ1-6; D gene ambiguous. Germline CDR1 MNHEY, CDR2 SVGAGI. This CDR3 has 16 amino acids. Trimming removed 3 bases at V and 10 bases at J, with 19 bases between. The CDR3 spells CASSYSLGRIASPLHF. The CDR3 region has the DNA TGTGCCAGCAGTTATAGCCTGGGCAGGATTGCATCACCCCTCCACTTT.